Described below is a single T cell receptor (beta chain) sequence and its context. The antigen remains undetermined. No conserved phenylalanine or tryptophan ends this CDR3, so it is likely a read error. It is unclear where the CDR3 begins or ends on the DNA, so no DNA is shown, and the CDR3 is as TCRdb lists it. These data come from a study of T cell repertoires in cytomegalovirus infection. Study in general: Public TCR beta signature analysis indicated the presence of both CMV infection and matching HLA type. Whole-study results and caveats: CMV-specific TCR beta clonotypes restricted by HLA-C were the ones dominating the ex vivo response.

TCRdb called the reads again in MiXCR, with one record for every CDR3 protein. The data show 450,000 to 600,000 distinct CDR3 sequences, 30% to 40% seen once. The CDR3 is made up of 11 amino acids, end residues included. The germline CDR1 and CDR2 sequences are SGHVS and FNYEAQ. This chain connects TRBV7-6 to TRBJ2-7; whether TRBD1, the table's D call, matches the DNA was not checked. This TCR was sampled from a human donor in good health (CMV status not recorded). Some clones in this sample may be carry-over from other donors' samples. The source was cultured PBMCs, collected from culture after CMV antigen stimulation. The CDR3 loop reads CASSSLLDRPS.